This TCR beta chain came from a study of blood T cell repertoires in COVID-19. Study overall: The samples span acute and convalescent COVID-19 from the United States, Italy and Spain. Sample material is recorded as cDNA or gDNA derived from T cells, B-cell-depleted T cells, or PBMCs.

This table comes from immunoSEQ multiplex PCR, and its TCRdb copy is limited to in-frame clones, with some not included. The sample comprises about 230,000 clones, approximately 87% of which are singletons, and 2% to 3% rests with the top ten. Sample: peripheral blood. The clonotype originates from a woman in her 70s with active or convalescent COVID-19.

Written as DNA, the CDR3 is TGTGCCAGCAGTTTTTCCCCCGGGATACAAGAGACCCAGTACTTC. Translation gives CASSFSPGIQETQYF. The V and J genes are TRBV27 and TRBJ2-5, with a possible D match to TRBD2 (5 bases). CDR3 length: 15 residues. V dropped 3 bases and J dropped 2 bases, with 13 bases sitting between them. CDR1 and CDR2 from the germline V gene are MNHEY and SMNVEV (reference sequence).